What follows are 23 T cell receptor beta chains derived from one specimen sequenced in a study of control samples from healthy donors and cancer patients. Sequenced by immunoSEQ multiplex PCR; TCRdb stores in-frame clones only, minus some. This table has approximately 110,000 clones, more than 85% appearing once. The source material was blood. These receptors were taken from a woman in her fifties or sixties in good health.

This sequence joins TRBV19 and TRBJ2-1; no clear D. V was pared by 3 bases and J by 6 bases, with 9 bases between. The CDR3 sequence is 13 residues long. The germline gives CDR1 LNHDA, CDR2 SQIVND (reference sequence). The CDR3 coding sequence is TGTGCCAGTAGTATTGGGCTTTTCAATGAGCAGTTCTTC. Translation: CASSIGLFNEQFF.

J is TRBJ1-6 and V is TRBV19; no clear D. The CDR3 covers 17 residues. Germline CDR1 and CDR2: LNHDA and SQIVND (reference sequence). V was cut by 2 bases and J by 1 base, with 12 bases left in between. CDR3 amino acids: CASSINRVESYNSPLHF. The CDR3 DNA sequence: TGTGCCAGTAGTATAAATCGGGTTGAGTCCTATAATTCACCCCTCCACTTT. Filled out from reference TRBV19 and TRBJ1-6, the complete variable domain reads DGGITQSPKYLFRKEGQNVTLSCEQNLNHDAMYWYRQDPGQGLRLIYYSQIVNDFQKGDIAEGYSVSREKKESFPLTVTSAQKNPTAFYLCASSINRVESYNSPLHFGNGTRLTVT.

The chain recombines TRBV7-3 with TRBJ1-1; TRBD1 aligns across 7 bases. The length of the CDR3 is 16 residues. Germline CDR1 SGHTA, CDR2 FQGTGA. Trimming cost V 7 bases and J 5 bases; bases outside gene matches: 16. CDR3 loop: CASNRDSREGQTEAFF. CDR3 nucleotide sequence: TGTGCCAGCAACCGGGACAGCCGGGAGGGGCAAACTGAAGCTTTCTTT. Complete variable domain (other parts from reference TRBV7-3 and TRBJ1-1): GAGVSQTPSNKVTEKGKYVELRCDPISGHTALYWYRQSLGQGPEFLIYFQGTGAADDSGLPNDRFFAVRPEGSVSTLKIQRTERGDSAVYLCASNRDSREGQTEAFFGQGTRLTVV.

The chain uses TRBV5-6 and TRBJ1-4, with 7 bases aligning to TRBD1. CDR1 is SGHDT and CDR2 is YYEEEE in the germline V gene. The CDR3 has 18 amino acids. V lost 0 bases, J lost 8 bases, and 16 bases stayed unmatched. The CDR3 bases are TGTGCCAGCAGCTTGGCCGGTTGGGACAGCCCGTTCCGCGAAAAACTGTTTTTT. Its protein product is CASSLAGWDSPFREKLFF.

This chain joins TRBV24-1 and TRBJ2-3; D not resolved. The V end was cut by 4 bases, the J end by 3 bases, with 13 bases between. The CDR3 has 15 amino acids. Germline V gene lookup returns CDR1 KGHDR and CDR2 SFDVKD. The CDR3 DNA reads as TGTGCCACCAGTGAGGGCAGTCGGTGGACAGATACGCAGTATTTT. It encodes CATSEGSRWTDTQYF.

The chain has TRBV28 and TRBJ1-2; D is undetermined. The CDR3 is 12 residues long. The germline V gene encodes CDR1 MDHEN and CDR2 SYDVKM. V dropped 2 bases and J dropped 7 bases, with 8 bases sitting between them. The CDR3 DNA sequence: TGTGCCAGCAGTTTAACGGCCTTTGGCTACACCTTC. Protein product: CASSLTAFGYTF.

The chain carries TRBV11-2 and TRBJ2-1; no definite D call. V was trimmed by 3 bases and J by 5 bases, leaving 14 bases between them. In germline, CDR1 is SGHAT, CDR2 FQNNGV. The CDR3 runs 15 residues. CDR3 sequence reads: CASSLGSTGDNEQFF. CDR3 coding DNA: TGTGCCAGCAGCTTGGGTTCTACCGGCGACAATGAGCAGTTCTTC.

DNA of the CDR3: TGCGCCAGCAGCTCCCGATACACAGATACGCAGTATTTT. It translates to CASSSRYTDTQYF. The chain employs TRBV5-1 and TRBJ2-3, with D unclear. V lost 3 bases to trimming and J lost 2 bases, with 7 bases between them. The CDR3 spans 13 residues. CDR1 SGHRS and CDR2 YFSETQ come from the germline V gene.

The chain links TRBV7-7 to TRBJ2-5; D not resolved. The CDR3 has 13 amino acids. The ends were cut back, 5 bases at V and 7 bases at J, with 14 bases in the middle. Germline values: CDR1 SSHAT, CDR2 FNYEAQ (reference sequence). The CDR3 nucleotides read TGTGCCAGCAGCCCTTTCATGGAAGGGACCCAGTACTTC. Translated, it gives CASSPFMEGTQYF.

This clone was seen once. The V gene is TRBV28, the J gene TRBJ2-7, with D hard to call. Germline assignment: CDR1 MDHEN and CDR2 SYDVKM. The CDR3 runs to 15 residues. V was cut by 7 bases and J by 2 bases, with 18 bases left in between. The chain's CDR3 is CASNTIGTPPYEQYF. DNA of the CDR3: TGTGCCAGCAATACGATAGGAACCCCCCCCTACGAGCAGTACTTC.

The gene calls are TRBV6-1 and TRBJ2-5, with TRBD2 identical over 10 bases. V lost 0 bases and J lost 5; bases outside the gene matches: 12. Germline values: CDR1 MNHNS, CDR2 SASEGT. CDR3 length equals 18 residues. In DNA form, the CDR3 reads TGTGCCAGCAGTGAAGCGGTTTGGGCTAGCGGGGGTCGGGAGACCCAGTACTTC. It yields the protein CASSEAVWASGGRETQYF.

CDR3 region: CATSDRSRTGQETQYF. The DNA for the CDR3 is TGTGCCACCAGTGATCGTTCCCGGACAGGGCAAGAGACCCAGTACTTC. The rearrangement uses TRBV24-1 and TRBJ2-5; 8 nucleotides align to TRBD1. The J segment lost 2 bases and the V segment lost 3 bases, leaving 7 bases of the junction unmatched. CDR3 size: 16 residues. Germline V gene lookup returns CDR1 KGHDR and CDR2 SFDVKD.

The rearrangement joins TRBV21-1 to TRBJ2-7; the DNA was not compared with TRBD2, the D call given in the table. TRBV21-1 is reported as a pseudogene. This CDR3 has 16 amino acids. The DNA for the CDR3 is TGTGCCAGCAGCAAGGGTTGTCGGAGCGAACTCTACGAGCAGTACGTC. Protein sequence: CASSKGCRSELYEQYV.

V and J are TRBV24-1 and TRBJ2-3; the match to TRBD2 covers 7 bases. V was pared by 3 bases and J by 2 bases, with 4 bases of the junction left unmatched. Germline lookup yields CDR1 KGHDR and CDR2 SFDVKD. The CDR3 sequence is 15 residues long. DNA for the CDR3: TGTGCCACCAGTGATCCCCGACTAGCCACAGATACGCAGTATTTT. Its translation is CATSDPRLATDTQYF.

V gene TRBV6-5 combines with J gene TRBJ2-5; 12 bases agree with TRBD1. Germline trimming cut 11 bases from V and 4 bases from J; bases unmatched to any gene: 8. The CDR3 totals 14 residues. Germline V gene data show CDR1 as MNHEY and CDR2 as SVGAGI. In nucleotides, the CDR3 is TGTGCCTGCTCCGGGACAGGGGGCATAGAGACCCAGTACTTC. This gives the protein CACSGTGGIETQYF.

The table lists this clone with a count of one. V usage is TRBV3-1 (or the pseudogene TRBV3-2) and J usage is TRBJ1-4; D possibly corresponds to TRBD1 (6 bases). V shed 4 bases and J shed 0 bases, with 21 bases lying between them. CDR3 size: 19 residues. CDR1 is LGHDT, CDR2 YNNKEL, per germline (reference sequence). The CDR3: CASSRSDTDSFATNEKLFF. The CDR3 DNA sequence: TGTGCCAGCAGCCGATCAGACACGGACAGCTTTGCAACTAATGAAAAACTGTTTTTT.

The chain uses TRBV2 and TRBJ2-7; D perhaps matches TRBD2 (5 bases). V was trimmed by 5 bases and J by 0 bases, leaving 8 bases between them. CDR1 is SNHLY and CDR2 is FYNNEI in the germline V gene. The CDR3 is made up of 13 amino acids. In DNA, the CDR3 is TGTGCCAGCAGTACCGGGATCTCCTACGAGCAGTACTTC. Amino acid sequence: CASSTGISYEQYF.

In this sample, this clone turned up once. This rearrangement joins TRBV7-2 to TRBJ1-2; TRBD1 might be the D (6 bases). CDR3 length: 15 residues. The V end was cut by 0 bases, the J end by 7 bases, with 15 bases between. Germline-derived CDR1 and CDR2 are SGHTA and FQGNSA. The CDR3 coding sequence is TGTGCCAGCAGCTTAGCGGGGGGGAGGGGGGTTGGCTACACCTTC. Translation: CASSLAGGRGVGYTF.

Here the CDR3 DNA reads TGTGCCACCAGTGACCAGGGTTTTGAAGCTTTCTTT. Protein: CATSDQGFEAFF. The V call is TRBV24-1, the J call TRBJ1-1; perhaps TRBD1 as D (5 bases). Deletions cut 4 bases from V and 7 bases from J, with 9 bases between. Germline V lookup: CDR1 KGHDR, CDR2 SFDVKD. The CDR3 loop spans 12 amino acids.

This chain uses TRBV29-1 with TRBJ2-1; D gene uncertain. This CDR3 region has 13 residues. Per the germline V gene, CDR1 is SQVTM and CDR2 is ANQGSEA. V dropped 4 bases and J dropped 4 bases, with 11 bases sitting between them. The CDR3 sequence: CSVVNGDYNEQFF. The CDR3 DNA sequence: TGCAGCGTTGTGAACGGAGATTACAATGAGCAGTTCTTC.

The chain employs TRBV4-1 and TRBJ2-5; tentative D call: TRBD2 (6 bases). Trimming took off 4 bases at V and 5 bases at J, with 23 bases between the two ends. Germline V gives CDR1 MGHRA, CDR2 YSYEKL. CDR3 size: 17 residues. In nucleotides, the CDR3 is TGCGCCAGCAGCCCACAAATAGGGGACGCGGGGATTGAGACCCAGTACTTC. Protein sequence: CASSPQIGDAGIETQYF.

This clone has just a few counts. The chain couples TRBV7-6 to TRBJ1-5, with D perhaps matching TRBD1 (5 bases). V was shortened by 4 bases and J by 1 base, with 11 bases between the two germline ends. Germline loops: CDR1 SGHVS, CDR2 FNYEAQ. This CDR3 is built from 15 residues. The CDR3 loop reads CASSSSPGSNQPQHF. In DNA form, the CDR3 reads TGTGCCAGCAGCTCGAGTCCAGGGAGCAATCAGCCCCAGCATTTT.

V and J are TRBV6-4 and TRBJ2-1, with D possibly TRBD1 on 5 matching bases. The CDR3 is 15 residues long. V dropped 0 bases and J dropped 7 bases, with 13 bases sitting between them. Germline lookup yields CDR1 MRHNA and CDR2 SNTAGT. CDR3 in amino acids: CASSDSFRAGNEQFF. Written as DNA, the CDR3 is TGTGCCAGCAGTGACTCGTTCAGGGCTGGGAATGAGCAGTTCTTC.